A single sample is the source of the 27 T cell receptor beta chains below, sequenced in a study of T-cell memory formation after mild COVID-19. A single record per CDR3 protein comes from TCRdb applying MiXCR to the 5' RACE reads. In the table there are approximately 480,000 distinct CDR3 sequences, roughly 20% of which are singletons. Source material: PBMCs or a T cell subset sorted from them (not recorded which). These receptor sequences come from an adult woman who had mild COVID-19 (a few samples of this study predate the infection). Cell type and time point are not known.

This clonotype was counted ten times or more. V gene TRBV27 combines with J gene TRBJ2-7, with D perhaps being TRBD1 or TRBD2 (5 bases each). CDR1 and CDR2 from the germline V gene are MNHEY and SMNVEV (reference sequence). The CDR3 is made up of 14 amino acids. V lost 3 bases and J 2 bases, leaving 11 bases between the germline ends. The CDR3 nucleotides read TGTGCCAGCAGTTTGGTAGGGGAGACCTACGAGCAGTACTTC. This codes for CASSLVGETYEQYF.

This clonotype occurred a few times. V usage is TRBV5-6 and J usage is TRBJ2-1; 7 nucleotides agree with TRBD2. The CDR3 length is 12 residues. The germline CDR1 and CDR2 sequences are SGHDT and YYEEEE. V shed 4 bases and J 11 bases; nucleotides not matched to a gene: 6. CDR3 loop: CASSQSGIQQFF. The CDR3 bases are TGTGCCAGCAGCCAAAGCGGGATCCAGCAGTTCTTC.

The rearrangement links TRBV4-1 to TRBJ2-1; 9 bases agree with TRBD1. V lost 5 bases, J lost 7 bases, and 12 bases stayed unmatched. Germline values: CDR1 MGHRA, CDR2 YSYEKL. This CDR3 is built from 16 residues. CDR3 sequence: CASSYGTGYDMNEQFF. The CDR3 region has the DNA TGCGCCAGCAGCTACGGGACAGGGTACGACATGAATGAGCAGTTCTTC.

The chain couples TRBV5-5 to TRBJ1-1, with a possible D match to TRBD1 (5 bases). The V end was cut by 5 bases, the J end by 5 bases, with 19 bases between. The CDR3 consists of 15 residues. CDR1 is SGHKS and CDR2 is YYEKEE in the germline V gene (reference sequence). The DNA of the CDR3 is TGTGCCAGCAGACCCCGGTGGGGGGGGGGGACTGAAGCTTTCTTT. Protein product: CASRPRWGGGTEAFF.

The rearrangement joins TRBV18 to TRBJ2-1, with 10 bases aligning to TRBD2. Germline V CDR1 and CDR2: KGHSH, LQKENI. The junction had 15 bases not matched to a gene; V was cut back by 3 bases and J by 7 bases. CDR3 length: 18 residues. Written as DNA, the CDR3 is TGTGCCAGCTCACCGGGGGCGGCTAGCGGGGGTTCCTGGAATGAGCAGTTCTTC. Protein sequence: CASSPGAASGGSWNEQFF. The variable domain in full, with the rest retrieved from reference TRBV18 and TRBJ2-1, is NAGVMQNPRHLVRRRGQEARLRCSPMKGHSHVYWYRQLPEEGLKFMVYLQKENIIDESGMPKERFSAEFPKEGPSILRIQQVVRGDSAAYFCASSPGAASGGSWNEQFFGPGTRLTVL.

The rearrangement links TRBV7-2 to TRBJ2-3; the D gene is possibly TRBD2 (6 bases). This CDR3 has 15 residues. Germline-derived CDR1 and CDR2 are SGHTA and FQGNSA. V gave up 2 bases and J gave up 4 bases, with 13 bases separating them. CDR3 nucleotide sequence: TGTGCCAGCAGCTTAATAGGAGGGGCCGCAGATACGCAGTATTTT. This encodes CASSLIGGAADTQYF.

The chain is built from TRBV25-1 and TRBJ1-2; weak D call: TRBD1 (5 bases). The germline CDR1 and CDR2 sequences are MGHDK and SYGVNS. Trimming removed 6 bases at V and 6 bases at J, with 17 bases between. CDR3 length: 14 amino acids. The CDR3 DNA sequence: TGTGCCAGCAGCCCACAGGAAATGAAGAATGGCTACACCTTC. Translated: CASSPQEMKNGYTF.

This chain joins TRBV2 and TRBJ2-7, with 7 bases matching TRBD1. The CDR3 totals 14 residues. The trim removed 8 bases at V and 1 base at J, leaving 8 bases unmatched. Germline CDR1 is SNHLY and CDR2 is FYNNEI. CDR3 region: CASERGTVSYEQYF. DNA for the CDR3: TGTGCCAGCGAAAGGGGGACAGTATCCTACGAGCAGTACTTC.

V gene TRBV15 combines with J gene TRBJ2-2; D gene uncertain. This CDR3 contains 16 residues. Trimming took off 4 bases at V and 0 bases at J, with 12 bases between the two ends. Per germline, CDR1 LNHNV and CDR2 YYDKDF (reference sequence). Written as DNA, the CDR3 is TGTGCCACCAGCAAGGGTAGCTCCTCGAACACCGGGGAGCTGTTTTTT. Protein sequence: CATSKGSSSNTGELFF.

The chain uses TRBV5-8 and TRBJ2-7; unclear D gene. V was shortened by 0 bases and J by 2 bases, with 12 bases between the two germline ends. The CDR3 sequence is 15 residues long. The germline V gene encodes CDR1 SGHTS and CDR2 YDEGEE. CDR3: CASSLAVGKPYEQYF. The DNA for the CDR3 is TGTGCCAGCAGCTTGGCAGTCGGCAAGCCCTACGAGCAGTACTTC.

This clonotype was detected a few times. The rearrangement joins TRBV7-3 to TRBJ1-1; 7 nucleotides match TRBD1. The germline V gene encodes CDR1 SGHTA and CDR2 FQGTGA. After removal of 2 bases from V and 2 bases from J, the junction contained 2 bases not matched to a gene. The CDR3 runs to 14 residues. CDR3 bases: TGTGCCAGCAGCTTAGACAGGGCAAACACTGAAGCTTTCTTT. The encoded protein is CASSLDRANTEAFF.

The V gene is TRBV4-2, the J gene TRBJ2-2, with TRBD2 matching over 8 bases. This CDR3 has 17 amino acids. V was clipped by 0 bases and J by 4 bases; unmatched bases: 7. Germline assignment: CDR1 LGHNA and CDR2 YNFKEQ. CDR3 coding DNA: TGTGCCAGCAGCCAAGAAACCGGGACTAGGGGCACCGGGGAGCTGTTTTTT. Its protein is CASSQETGTRGTGELFF.

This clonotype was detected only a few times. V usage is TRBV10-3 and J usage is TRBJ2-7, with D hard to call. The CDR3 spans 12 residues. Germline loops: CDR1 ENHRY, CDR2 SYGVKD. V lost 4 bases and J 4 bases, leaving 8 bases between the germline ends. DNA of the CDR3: TGTGCCATCAGTGGGGGAAATTACGAGCAGTACTTC. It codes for CAISGGNYEQYF.

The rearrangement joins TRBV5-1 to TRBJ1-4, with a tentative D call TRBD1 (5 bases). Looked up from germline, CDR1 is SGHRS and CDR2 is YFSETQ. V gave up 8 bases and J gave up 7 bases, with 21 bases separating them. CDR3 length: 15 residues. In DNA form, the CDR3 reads TGCGCCAGTAAACACTCCGGGGACCGAAGTGAAAAACTGTTTTTT. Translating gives CASKHSGDRSEKLFF.

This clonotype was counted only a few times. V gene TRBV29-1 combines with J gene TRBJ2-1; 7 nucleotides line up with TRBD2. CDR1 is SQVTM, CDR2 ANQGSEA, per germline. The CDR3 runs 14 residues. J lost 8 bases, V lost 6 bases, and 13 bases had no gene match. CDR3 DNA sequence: TGCAGCGTCCATAGCGGGTCCCCTTGGGATGAGCAGTTCTTC. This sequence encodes CSVHSGSPWDEQFF.

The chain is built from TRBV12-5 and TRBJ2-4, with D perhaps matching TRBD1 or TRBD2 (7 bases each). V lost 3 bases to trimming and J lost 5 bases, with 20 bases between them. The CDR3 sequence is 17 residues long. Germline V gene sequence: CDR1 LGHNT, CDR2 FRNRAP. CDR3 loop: CASGLEGGGVPENIQYF. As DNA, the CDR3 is TGTGCTAGTGGTTTAGAGGGAGGGGGCGTCCCCGAAAACATTCAGTACTTC.

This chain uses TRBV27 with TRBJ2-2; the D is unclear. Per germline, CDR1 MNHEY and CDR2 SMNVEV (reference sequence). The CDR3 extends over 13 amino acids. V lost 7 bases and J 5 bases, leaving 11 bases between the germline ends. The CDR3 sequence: CASTSIGTGELFF. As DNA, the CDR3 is TGTGCCAGCACCTCCATCGGGACCGGGGAGCTGTTTTTT.

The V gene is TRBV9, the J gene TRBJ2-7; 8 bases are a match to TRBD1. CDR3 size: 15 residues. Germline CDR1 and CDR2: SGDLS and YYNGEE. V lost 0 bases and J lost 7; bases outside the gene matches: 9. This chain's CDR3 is CASSVVDRGSFEQYF. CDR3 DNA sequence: TGTGCCAGCAGCGTAGTTGACAGGGGATCGTTTGAGCAGTACTTC. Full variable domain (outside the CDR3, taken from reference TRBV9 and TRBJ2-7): DSGVTQTPKHLITATGQRVTLRCSPRSGDLSVYWYQQSLDQGLQFLIQYYNGEERAKGNILERFSAQQFPDLHSELNLSSLELGDSALYFCASSVVDRGSFEQYFGPGTRLTVT.

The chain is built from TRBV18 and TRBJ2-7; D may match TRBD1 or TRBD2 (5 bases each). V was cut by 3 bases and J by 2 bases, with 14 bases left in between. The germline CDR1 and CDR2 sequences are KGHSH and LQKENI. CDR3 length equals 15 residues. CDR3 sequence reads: CASSPGTLGAYEQYF. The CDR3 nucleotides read TGTGCCAGCTCACCCGGGACCCTAGGGGCCTACGAGCAGTACTTC.

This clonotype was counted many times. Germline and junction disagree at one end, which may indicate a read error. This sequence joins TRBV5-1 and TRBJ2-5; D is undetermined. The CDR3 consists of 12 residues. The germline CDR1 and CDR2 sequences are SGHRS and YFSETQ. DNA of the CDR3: TGTGCCAGCAGCTTAGGGTCAGAGACCCAGTACTTC. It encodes CASSLGSETQYF.

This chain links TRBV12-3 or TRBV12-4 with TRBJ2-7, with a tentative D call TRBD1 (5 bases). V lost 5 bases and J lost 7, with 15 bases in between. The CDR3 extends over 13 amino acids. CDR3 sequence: CASSLTGKGEQYF. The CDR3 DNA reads TGTGCCAGCAGTCTCACGGGTAAGGGGGAGCAGTACTTC.

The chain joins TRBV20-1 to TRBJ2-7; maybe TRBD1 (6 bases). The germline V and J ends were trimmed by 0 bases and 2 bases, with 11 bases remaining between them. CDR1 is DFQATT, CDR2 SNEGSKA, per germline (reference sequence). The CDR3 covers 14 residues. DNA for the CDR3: TGCAGTGCTAGAGATCGAAGGGGGACCTACGAGCAGTACTTC. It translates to CSARDRRGTYEQYF.

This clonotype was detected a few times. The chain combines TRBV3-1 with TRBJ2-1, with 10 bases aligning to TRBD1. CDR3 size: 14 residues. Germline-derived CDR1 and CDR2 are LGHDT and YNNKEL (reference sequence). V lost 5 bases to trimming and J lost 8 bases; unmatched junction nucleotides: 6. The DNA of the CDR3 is TGTGCCAGCAGCTCCGGGACAGGGGAGTATGAGCAGTTCTTC. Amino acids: CASSSGTGEYEQFF.

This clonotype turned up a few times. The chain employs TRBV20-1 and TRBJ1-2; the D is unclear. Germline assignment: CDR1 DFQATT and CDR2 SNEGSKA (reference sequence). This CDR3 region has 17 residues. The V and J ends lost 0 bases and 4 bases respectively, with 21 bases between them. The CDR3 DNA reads TGCAGTGCTAGAGATCTCTATCGGGCCCACCGGGGCTATGGCTACACCTTC. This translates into CSARDLYRAHRGYGYTF.

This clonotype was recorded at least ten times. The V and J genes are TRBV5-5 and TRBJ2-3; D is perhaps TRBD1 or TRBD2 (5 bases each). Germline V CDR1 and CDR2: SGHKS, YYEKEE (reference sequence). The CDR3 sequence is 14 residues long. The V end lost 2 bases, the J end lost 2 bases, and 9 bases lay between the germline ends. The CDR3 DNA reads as TGTGCCAGCAGCTTTCGGGACCTCACAGATACGCAGTATTTT. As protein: CASSFRDLTDTQYF. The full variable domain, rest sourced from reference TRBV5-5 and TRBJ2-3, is DAGVTQSPTHLIKTRGQQVTLRCSPISGHKSVSWYQQVLGQGPQFIFQYYEKEERGRGNFPDRFSARQFPNYSSELNVNALLLGDSALYLCASSFRDLTDTQYFGPGTRLTVL.

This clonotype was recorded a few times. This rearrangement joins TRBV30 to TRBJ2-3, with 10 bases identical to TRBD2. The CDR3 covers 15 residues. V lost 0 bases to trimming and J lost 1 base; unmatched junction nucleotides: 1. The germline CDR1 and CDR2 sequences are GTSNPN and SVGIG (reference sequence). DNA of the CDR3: TGTGCCTGGAGTGTCGGGACTAGCGGCACAGATACGCAGTATTTT. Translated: CAWSVGTSGTDTQYF.

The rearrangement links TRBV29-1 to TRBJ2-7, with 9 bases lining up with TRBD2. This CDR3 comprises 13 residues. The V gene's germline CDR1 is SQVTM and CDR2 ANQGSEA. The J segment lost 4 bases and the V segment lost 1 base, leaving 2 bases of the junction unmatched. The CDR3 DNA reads TGCAGCGTTGAAGTAGCGGGAGCATACGAGCAGTACTTC. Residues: CSVEVAGAYEQYF.